This passage covers 12 T cell receptor beta chains from one sample sequenced in a study of post-analysis software for immune sequencing data. Study results and limitations: Compared with controls, patients had more of 4 or 5 TRBV segments, including TRBV5-6, TRBV5-1 and TRBV20-1.

Built from TCR beta cDNA, the libraries had unique molecular identifiers in them. One entry per CDR3 protein results from TCRdb running MiXCR on the PCR reads. This table holds some 450,000 distinct CDR3 sequences, over 35% found once. No cognate antigen is known for these TCRs. Sequencing input: blood. Every receptor here comes from a girl under 18 with multiple sclerosis.

This clonotype was counted only a few times. V is TRBV9 and J is TRBJ1-2; a weak D match, TRBD1 (5 bases). V lost 3 bases, J lost 7 bases, and 10 bases lay in between. Germline V lookup: CDR1 SGDLS, CDR2 YYNGEE. The CDR3 is made up of 12 amino acids. CDR3 loop: CASSGTRGGYTF. For the CDR3, the DNA is TGTGCCAGCAGCGGGACACGCGGTGGCTACACCTTC.

For this clonotype: A much larger clone lies a single base off, so this may be a read error. The J gene is TRBJ1-2, the V gene TRBV11-1; 9 bases line up with TRBD1. This CDR3 is 14 amino acids long. V lost 5 bases and J lost 2; bases outside the gene matches: 3. Germline V CDR1 and CDR2: SGHAT, FQDESV (reference sequence). This chain's CDR3 is CASSRDRENYGYTF. The CDR3 DNA is TGTGCCAGCAGCCGGGACAGGGAGAACTATGGCTACACCTTC.

The chain carries TRBV7-9 and TRBJ2-4, with TRBD1 as a possible D gene (5 bases). Trimming stripped 5 bases from V and 5 bases from J, with 25 bases between. The CDR3 has 18 residues. Germline values: CDR1 SEHNR, CDR2 FQNEAQ (reference sequence). The CDR3 is CASSHDRSASQGENIQYF. CDR3 bases: TGTGCCAGCAGCCACGACAGAAGTGCTTCCCAAGGGGAAAACATTCAGTACTTC.

The sample holds a few counts of this clonotype. The V call is TRBV27, the J call TRBJ2-3, with 8 positions matching TRBD2. CDR3 length: 16 amino acids. Germline V CDR1 and CDR2: MNHEY, SMNVEV (reference sequence). V lost 4 bases to trimming and J lost 4 bases; unmatched junction nucleotides: 10. In DNA, the CDR3 is TGTGCCAGCAGTTCCTCCGGGACTAGATCCCCAGATACGCAGTATTTT. This encodes CASSSSGTRSPDTQYF.

The chain joins TRBV7-2 to TRBJ2-7, with 9 bases lining up with TRBD2. The CDR3 contains 14 residues. The germline CDR1 and CDR2 sequences are SGHTA and FQGNSA. Trimming took 3 bases from V and 6 from J; bases not matched to a gene: 6. As DNA, the CDR3 is TGTGCCAGCAGCTTTGGGCTAGCGGGGTCCGAGCAGTACTTC. Translating it yields CASSFGLAGSEQYF.

The chain recombines TRBV7-6 with TRBJ2-1; 12 bases line up with TRBD2. The V segment lost 1 base and the J segment 2 bases; nucleotides outside the gene matches: 3. This CDR3 has 17 amino acids. Looked up from germline, CDR1 is SGHVS and CDR2 is FNYEAQ. Here the CDR3 reads CASSLGTSGKTYNEQFF. The CDR3 DNA reads as TGTGCCAGCAGCTTAGGGACTAGCGGGAAAACCTACAATGAGCAGTTCTTC.

J is TRBJ2-1 and V is TRBV12-3 or TRBV12-4; tentative D call: TRBD1 (6 bases). V lost 6 bases and J 9 bases, leaving 18 bases between the germline ends. CDR3 length: 14 residues. The CDR3 nucleotides read TGTGCCAGCAGCTATCCCTACAGGGCCAGTGAGCAGTTCTTC. Its translation is CASSYPYRASEQFF.

The gene calls are TRBV29-1 and TRBJ2-5; 8 bases fit TRBD2. Germline CDR1 is SQVTM and CDR2 is ANQGSEA. V shed 4 bases and J 7 bases; nucleotides not matched to a gene: 8. The CDR3 runs to 13 residues. This CDR3 reads CSVVGGRTATQYF. CDR3 nucleotide sequence: TGCAGCGTTGTGGGCGGGAGGACGGCGACCCAGTACTTC.

This clonotype was detected only a few times. The chain has TRBV7-3 and TRBJ2-3, with 10 bases that match TRBD2. V dropped 3 bases and J dropped 5; count of bases not matched to a gene: 8. Germline V lookup: CDR1 SGHTA, CDR2 FQGTGA. CDR3 length: 16 amino acids. CDR3 bases: TGTGCCAGCAGCTTTTACCTAGCGGGAGCGGGAGATACGCAGTATTTT. It encodes CASSFYLAGAGDTQYF.

This sequence joins TRBV11-3 and TRBJ2-1; D remains unclear. CDR1 is SGHNT, CDR2 YENEEA, per germline. The germline V and J ends were trimmed by 0 bases and 8 bases, with 8 bases remaining between them. The CDR3 is made up of 13 amino acids. CDR3: CASSLEVSDEQFF. In DNA form, the CDR3 reads TGTGCCAGCAGCTTAGAGGTTTCCGATGAGCAGTTCTTC.

The J gene is TRBJ2-1, the V gene TRBV6-5; 10 positions agree with TRBD2. The CDR3 spans 15 residues. Per the germline V gene, CDR1 is MNHEY and CDR2 is SVGAGI. V dropped 5 bases and J dropped 6; count of bases not matched to a gene: 7. In DNA, the CDR3 is TGTGCCAGCAGTAAAAGCGGGAGGGCCGGCAATGAGCAGTTCTTC. It encodes CASSKSGRAGNEQFF.

In this sample, this clonotype turned up a few times. The chain combines TRBV29-1 with TRBJ2-5, with unresolved D. Trimming cost V 1 base and J 1 base, with 1 base left between them. The length of the CDR3 is 11 residues. CDR1 and CDR2 from the germline V gene are SQVTM and ANQGSEA. The CDR3 coding sequence is TGCAGCGTTGAAGGCCAAGAGACCCAGTACTTC. Protein: CSVEGQETQYF.